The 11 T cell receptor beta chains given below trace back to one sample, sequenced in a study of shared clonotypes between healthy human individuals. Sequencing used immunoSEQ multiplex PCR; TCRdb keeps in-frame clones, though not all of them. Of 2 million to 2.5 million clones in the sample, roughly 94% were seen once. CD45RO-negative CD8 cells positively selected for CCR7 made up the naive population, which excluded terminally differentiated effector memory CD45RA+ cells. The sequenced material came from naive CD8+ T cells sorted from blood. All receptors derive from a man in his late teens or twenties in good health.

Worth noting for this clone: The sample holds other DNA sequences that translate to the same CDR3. CDR3 DNA: TGTGCCAGCTCACCGGCAGGACACGAGCAGTACTTC. Encoded protein: CASSPAGHEQYF. The chain joins TRBV18 to TRBJ2-7; unclear D gene. The CDR3 consists of 12 residues. V lost 3 bases, J lost 5 bases, and 8 bases lay in between. Germline V lookup: CDR1 KGHSH, CDR2 LQKENI.

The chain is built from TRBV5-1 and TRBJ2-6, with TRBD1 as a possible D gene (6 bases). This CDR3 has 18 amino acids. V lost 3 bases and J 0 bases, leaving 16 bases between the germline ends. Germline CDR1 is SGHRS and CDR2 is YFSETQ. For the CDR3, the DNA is TGCGCCAGCAGCTGGGTTGACAGGTCCTACTCTGGGGCCAACGTCCTGACTTTC. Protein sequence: CASSWVDRSYSGANVLTF.

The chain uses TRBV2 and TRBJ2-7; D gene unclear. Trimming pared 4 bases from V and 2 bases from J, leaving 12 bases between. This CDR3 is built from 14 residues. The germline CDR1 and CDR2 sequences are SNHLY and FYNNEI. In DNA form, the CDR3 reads TGTGCCAGCAGTGGCACAGACCGACCCTACGAGCAGTACTTC. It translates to CASSGTDRPYEQYF.

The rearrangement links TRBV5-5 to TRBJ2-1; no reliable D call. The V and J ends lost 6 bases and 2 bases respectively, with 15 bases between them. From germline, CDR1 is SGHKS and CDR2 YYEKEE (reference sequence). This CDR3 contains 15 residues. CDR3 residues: CASTTRLGPYNEQFF. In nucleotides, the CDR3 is TGTGCCAGCACCACCCGGCTGGGTCCCTACAATGAGCAGTTCTTC. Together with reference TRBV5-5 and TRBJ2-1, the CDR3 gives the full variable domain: DAGVTQSPTHLIKTRGQQVTLRCSPISGHKSVSWYQQVLGQGPQFIFQYYEKEERGRGNFPDRFSARQFPNYSSELNVNALLLGDSALYLCASTTRLGPYNEQFFGPGTRLTVL.

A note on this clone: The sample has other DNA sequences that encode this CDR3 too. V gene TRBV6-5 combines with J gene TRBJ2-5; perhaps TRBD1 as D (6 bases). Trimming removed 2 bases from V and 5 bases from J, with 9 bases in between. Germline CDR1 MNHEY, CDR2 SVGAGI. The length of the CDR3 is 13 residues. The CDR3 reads CASSYGGQETQYF. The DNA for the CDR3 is TGTGCCAGCAGTTACGGGGGCCAGGAGACCCAGTACTTC.

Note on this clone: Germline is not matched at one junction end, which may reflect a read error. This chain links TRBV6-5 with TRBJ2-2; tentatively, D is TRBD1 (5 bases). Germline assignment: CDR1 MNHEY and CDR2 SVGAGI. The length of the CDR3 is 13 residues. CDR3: CASNYWGSGELFF. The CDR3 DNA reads TGTGCCAGCAATTACTGGGGCTCCGGGGAGCTGTTTTTT.

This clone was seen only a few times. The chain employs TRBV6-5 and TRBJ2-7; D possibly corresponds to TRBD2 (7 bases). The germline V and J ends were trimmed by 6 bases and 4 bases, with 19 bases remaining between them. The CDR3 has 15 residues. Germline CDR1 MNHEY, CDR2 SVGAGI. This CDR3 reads CASRRGGRAGYEQYF. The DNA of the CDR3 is TGTGCCAGCAGAAGGGGGGGCAGGGCCGGATACGAGCAGTACTTC.

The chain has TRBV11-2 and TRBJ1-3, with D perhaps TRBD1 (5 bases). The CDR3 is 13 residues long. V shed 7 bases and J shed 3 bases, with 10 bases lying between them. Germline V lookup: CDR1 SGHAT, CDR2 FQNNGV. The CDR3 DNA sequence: TGTGCCAGCAAAGGGGCTAGTGGAAACACCATATATTTT. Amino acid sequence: CASKGASGNTIYF.

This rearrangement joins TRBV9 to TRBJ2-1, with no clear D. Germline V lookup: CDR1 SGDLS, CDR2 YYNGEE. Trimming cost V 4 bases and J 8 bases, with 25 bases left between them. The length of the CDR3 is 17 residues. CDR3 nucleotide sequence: TGTGCCAGCAGCCCCCACCACGGCGGAGAGGTCGGCGATGAGCAGTTCTTC. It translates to CASSPHHGGEVGDEQFF.

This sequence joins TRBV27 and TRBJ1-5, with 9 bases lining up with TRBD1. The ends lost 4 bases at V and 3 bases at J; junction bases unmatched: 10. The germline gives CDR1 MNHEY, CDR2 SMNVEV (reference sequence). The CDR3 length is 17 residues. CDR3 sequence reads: CASSSTRDRDPNQPQHF. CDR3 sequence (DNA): TGTGCCAGCAGTTCAACCCGGGACAGGGACCCCAATCAGCCCCAGCATTTT.

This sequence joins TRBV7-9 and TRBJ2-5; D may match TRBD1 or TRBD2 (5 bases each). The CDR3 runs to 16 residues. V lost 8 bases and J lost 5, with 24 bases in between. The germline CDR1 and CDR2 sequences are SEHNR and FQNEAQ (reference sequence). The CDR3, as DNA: TGTGCCAGCCGGGGCCCGAGCCATAATTTCGACGAGACCCAGTACTTC. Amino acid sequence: CASRGPSHNFDETQYF. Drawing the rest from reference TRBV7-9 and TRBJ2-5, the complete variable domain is DTGVSQNPRHKITKRGQNVTFRCDPISEHNRLYWYRQTLGQGPEFLTYFQNEAQLEKSRLLSDRFSAERPKGSFSTLEIQRTEQGDSAMYLCASRGPSHNFDETQYFGPGTRLLVL.